This T cell receptor (beta chain) comes out of a study of blood T cell repertoires in COVID-19. Study context: Donors in the United States, Italy and Spain gave samples during acute or convalescent COVID-19. In each case, the material was cDNA or gDNA derived from T cells, B-cell-depleted T cells, or PBMCs.

Authors' processing steps: Amplification of reference gene primers was used by the study to estimate nucleated cell counts. Sequenced by immunoSEQ multiplex PCR; TCRdb stores in-frame clones only, minus some. That table furnishes V, J and clone size, whereas the DNA furnished D and trimming. The data show 88,000 or so clones, 86% seen once. J lost 1 base, V lost 4 bases, and 5 bases had no gene match. Looked up from germline, CDR1 is SGHNT and CDR2 is YYREEE (reference sequence). The CDR3 is made up of 14 amino acids. This chain uses TRBV5-4 with TRBJ2-7; 7 bases agree with TRBD1. The source is a man aged 55 to 70 with acute or convalescent COVID-19. Sequencing input: peripheral blood. This chain's CDR3 is CASSRGTVSYEQYF. DNA for the CDR3: TGTGCCAGCAGCCGAGGGACAGTATCCTACGAGCAGTACTTC.